The 8 T cell receptor beta chains below come from one sample, sequenced in a study of cytomegalovirus exposure and HLA in healthy donors. Primers for the PCR totalled 60 Vbeta and 13 Jbeta. The assay was immunoSEQ multiplex PCR, and TCRdb's table has in-frame clones only and misses some. The sample lists 130,000 to 150,000 clones; roughly 80% were seen once. The sequenced material came from PBMCs. The receptors were sampled from a woman aged 40 to 49 in good health and CMV-seropositive.

This rearrangement joins TRBV21-1 to TRBJ1-2; the table gives TRBD1 as D, unverified against the DNA. TRBV21-1 is termed a pseudogene. This CDR3 is 16 amino acids long. DNA for the CDR3: TGTGCCAGCAGCAAAGTAGGGACAGGGGTTTGGGGAGGCTACACCTTC. It is translated as CASSKVGTGVWGGYTF.

CDR3 protein: CATSRELGSSYNEQFF. Here the CDR3 DNA reads TGTGCCACCAGCAGAGAACTAGGAAGCTCCTACAATGAGCAGTTCTTC. The rearrangement links TRBV15 to TRBJ2-1; D is perhaps TRBD2 (5 bases). The CDR3 is 16 residues long. CDR1 and CDR2 (germline): LNHNV, YYDKDF (reference sequence). V was pared by 0 bases and J by 0 bases, with 9 bases between.

V is TRBV18 and J is TRBJ2-2; 7 positions match TRBD1. The germline gives CDR1 KGHSH, CDR2 LQKENI. V trimming: 6 bases; J trimming: 0 bases; junction bases outside the gene matches: 7. CDR3 length: 16 amino acids. The CDR3 DNA is TGTGCCAGCTCCCCCGGGACAGCTTCGAACACCGGGGAGCTGTTTTTT. This gives the protein CASSPGTASNTGELFF.

The rearrangement uses TRBV27 and TRBJ1-1; a possible D gene is TRBD1 (5 bases). The CDR3 runs to 15 residues. Trimming removed 4 bases from V and 5 bases from J, with 17 bases in between. Germline CDR1 MNHEY, CDR2 SMNVEV (reference sequence). The CDR3 DNA reads TGTGCCAGCAGTTCCCGGCGGCAGGGATCAACTGAAGCTTTCTTT. Translated, it gives CASSSRRQGSTEAFF.

The genes are TRBV18 and TRBJ2-7, with a tentative D call TRBD2 (7 bases). Trimming removed 6 bases at V and 5 bases at J, with 17 bases between. CDR3 length: 14 amino acids. Germline V gene lookup returns CDR1 KGHSH and CDR2 LQKENI. This CDR3 is CASSLAGGRDEQYF. Here the CDR3 DNA reads TGTGCCAGCTCCCTTGCCGGGGGGCGCGACGAGCAGTACTTC.

This rearrangement joins TRBV9 to TRBJ2-3; D possibly corresponds to TRBD1 (6 bases). The germline CDR1 and CDR2 sequences are SGDLS and YYNGEE. V was shortened by 3 bases and J by 2 bases, with 13 bases between the two germline ends. This CDR3 spans 15 amino acids. DNA of the CDR3: TGTGCCAGCAGCGCCCAACAGGGTCCCACAGATACGCAGTATTTT. Its protein product is CASSAQQGPTDTQYF.

The rearrangement links TRBV10-3 to TRBJ2-3; perhaps TRBD2 as D (7 bases). Trimming removed 11 bases from V and 4 bases from J, with 19 bases in between. Per the germline V gene, CDR1 is ENHRY and CDR2 is SYGVKD. This CDR3 is 14 amino acids long. Here the CDR3 reads CALQEGGGSDTQYF. As DNA, the CDR3 is TGTGCCCTTCAAGAGGGGGGGGGCTCAGATACGCAGTATTTT.

This clone has only a few counts. This sequence joins TRBV6-6 and TRBJ1-1; possible D gene TRBD1, 5 bases. The CDR3 covers 14 residues. Trimming cost V 5 bases and J 1 base, with 11 bases left between them. The germline V gene encodes CDR1 MNHNY and CDR2 SVGAGI (reference sequence). The CDR3 protein is CASSGFGGNTEAFF. The CDR3 DNA is TGTGCCAGCAGTGGGTTCGGGGGGAACACTGAAGCTTTCTTT.